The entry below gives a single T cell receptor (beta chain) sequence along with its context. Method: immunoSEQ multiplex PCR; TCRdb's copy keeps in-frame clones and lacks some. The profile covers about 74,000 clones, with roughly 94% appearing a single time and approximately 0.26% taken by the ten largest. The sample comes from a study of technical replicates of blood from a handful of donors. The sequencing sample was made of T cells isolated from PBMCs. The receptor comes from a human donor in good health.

The CDR3: CSVEGGGDLDYEQYF. CDR3 nucleotides: TGCAGCGTTGAGGGGGGGGGAGATCTGGACTACGAGCAGTACTTC. The V and J genes are TRBV29-1 and TRBJ2-7; 7 bases are shared with TRBD2. Germline CDR1 SQVTM, CDR2 ANQGSEA. This CDR3 contains 15 residues. V shed 3 bases and J 3 bases; nucleotides not matched to a gene: 11.